Sequencing of this T cell receptor (beta chain) was carried out in a study of blood T cell repertoires in COVID-19. Enrolment of Seattle patients took place during active infection, and they were followed longitudinally. The germline V gene has CDR1 SNHLY and CDR2 FYNNEI. This CDR3 has 15 amino acids. V was clipped by 3 bases and J by 6 bases; unmatched bases: 6. Original data processing: Reference gene primer amplification yielded estimated nucleated cell counts. The repertoire was sequenced with immunoSEQ multiplex PCR; TCRdb's copy has only in-frame clones and lacks some. The V and J calls and clone size come from that table; D and trimming were worked out from the DNA. This table has roughly 180,000 clones, 94% appearing once.

Sample: peripheral blood. This receptor was obtained from a man under 40 with COVID-19, enrolled during active disease. The rearrangement links TRBV2 to TRBJ1-3, with TRBD1 matching over 9 bases. This CDR3 reads CASSDSGTGINTIYF. The CDR3 nucleotides are TGTGCCAGCAGTGATTCCGGGACAGGGATAAACACCATATATTTT.